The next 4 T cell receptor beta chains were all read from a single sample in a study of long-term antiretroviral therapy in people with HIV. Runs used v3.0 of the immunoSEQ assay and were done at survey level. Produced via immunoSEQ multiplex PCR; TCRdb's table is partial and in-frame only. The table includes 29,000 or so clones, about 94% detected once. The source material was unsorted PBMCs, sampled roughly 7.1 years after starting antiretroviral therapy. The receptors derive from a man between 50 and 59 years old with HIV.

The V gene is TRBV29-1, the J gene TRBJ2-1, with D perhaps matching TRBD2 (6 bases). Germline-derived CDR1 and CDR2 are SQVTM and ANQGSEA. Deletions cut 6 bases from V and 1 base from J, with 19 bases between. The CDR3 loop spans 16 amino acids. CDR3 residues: CSVETLAGRSYNEQFF. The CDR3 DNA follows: TGCAGCGTCGAGACCCTTGCGGGGCGATCCTACAATGAGCAGTTCTTC.

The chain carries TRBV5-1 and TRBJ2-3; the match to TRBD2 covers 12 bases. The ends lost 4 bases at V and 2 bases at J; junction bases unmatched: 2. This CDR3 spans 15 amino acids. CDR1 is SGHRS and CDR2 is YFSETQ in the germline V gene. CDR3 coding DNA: TGCGCCAGCAGCGGACTAGCGGGATTCACAGATACGCAGTATTTT. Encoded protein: CASSGLAGFTDTQYF. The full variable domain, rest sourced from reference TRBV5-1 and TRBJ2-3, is KAGVTQTPRYLIKTRGQQVTLSCSPISGHRSVSWYQQTPGQGLQFLFEYFSETQRNKGNFPGRFSGRQFSNSRSEMNVSTLELGDSALYLCASSGLAGFTDTQYFGPGTRLTVL.

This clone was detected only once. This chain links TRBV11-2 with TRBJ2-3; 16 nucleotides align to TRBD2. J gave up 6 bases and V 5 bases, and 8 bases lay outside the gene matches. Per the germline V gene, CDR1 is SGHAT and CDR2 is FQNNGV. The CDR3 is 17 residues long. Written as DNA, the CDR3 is TGTGCCAGCAGCCCCGGGACTAGCGGGGGGGCTTGGGATACGCAGTATTTT. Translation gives CASSPGTSGGAWDTQYF.

The CDR3 loop reads CASSASGGPGTGELFF. In DNA form, the CDR3 reads TGTGCCAGCAGCGCTAGCGGGGGGCCAGGGACCGGGGAGCTGTTTTTT. This chain links TRBV9 with TRBJ2-2; 11 nucleotides match TRBD2. This CDR3 contains 16 residues. Germline CDR1 and CDR2: SGDLS and YYNGEE. The junction had 6 bases not matched to a gene; V was cut back by 3 bases and J by 5 bases.